The sequence of this T cell receptor beta chain was determined in a study of OX40 agonist ivuxolimab in advanced cancers. Study overall: The patients received agonistic anti-OX40 (CD134) antibody ivuxolimab. Each patient was given ivuxolimab into a vein every 2 weeks, at 0.01 to 10 mg/kg.

Sampled blood was obtained at baseline, cycle 4 day 1, and cycle 7 day 1. Trimming took 1 base from V and 5 from J, leaving 8 bases between them. Germline V gene sequence: CDR1 SEHNR, CDR2 FQNEAQ (reference sequence). CDR3 length: 13 amino acids. Clones were read by immunoSEQ multiplex PCR, and TCRdb kept only the in-frame ones, dropping some. The sample shows 70,000 or so clones, approximately 90% of them seen only once. The material sequenced was CD4+ or CD8+ T cells sorted from blood, taken in a trial of the OX40 agonist ivuxolimab. The sequence was obtained from an adult with an advanced solid tumor such as melanoma, head and neck, liver or kidney cancer. This chain connects TRBV7-9 to TRBJ1-2; tentative D call: TRBD1 (5 bases). The CDR3 DNA reads as TGTGCCAGCAGCTTAGAGGGGAATTATGGCTACACCTTC. Its translation: CASSLEGNYGYTF.